Below, one T cell receptor (beta chain) is given with its context. TCRdb keeps only in-frame clones here, not all; method: immunoSEQ multiplex PCR. The sample yields about 130,000 clones, approximately 92% seen once. This record belongs to a study of control samples from healthy donors and cancer patients. Sequencing was done on a sample of PBMCs. This TCR was recovered from an elderly man with head and neck cancer.

The CDR3 sequence is CASSENNQPQHF. CDR3 sequence (DNA): TGCGCCAGCAGCGAGAATAATCAGCCCCAGCATTTT. The chain links TRBV10-1 to TRBJ1-5; the D is unclear. Trimming took 6 bases from V and 4 from J, leaving 7 bases between them. Germline V gene data show CDR1 as WNHNN and CDR2 as SYGVQD (reference sequence). This CDR3 has 12 residues.